This passage covers 5 T cell receptor beta chains from one sample sequenced in a study of T cell changes during pregnancy in multiple sclerosis (dated by TCRdb to the late 2010s). The library relied on the immunoSEQ multiplex PCR assay. In TCRdb, the immuneACCESS table is reduced to in-frame sequences with V and J assigned. These tables do not hold every clone; where another copy was compared, an unresolved V gene accounts for under half, and the others remain unexplained. The sample table records 40,000 to 50,000 clones; roughly 91% of these occur just once. Roughly 0.67% of the sample is in the top ten clones. Sequenced here: CD4+ T cells from peripheral blood mononuclear cells, sampled in the third trimester of pregnancy. Source of these receptors: a female donor with multiple sclerosis, enrolled in a pregnancy study.

V gene TRBV7-2 combines with J gene TRBJ2-2; weak D call: TRBD1 (6 bases). The CDR3 spans 15 residues. The germline CDR1 and CDR2 sequences are SGHTA and FQGNSA. Trimming stripped 4 bases from V and 8 bases from J, with 17 bases between. Written as DNA, the CDR3 is TGTGCCAGCAGCTCCCGGGACAAGGGTGGTGGGGAGCTGTTTTTT. It is translated as CASSSRDKGGGELFF. Complete variable domain (other parts from reference TRBV7-2 and TRBJ2-2): GAGVSQSPSNKVTEKGKDVELRCDPISGHTALYWYRQSLGQGLEFLIYFQGNSAPDKSGLPSDRFSAERTGGSVSTLTIQRTQQEDSAVYLCASSSRDKGGGELFFGEGSRLTVL.

The chain employs TRBV5-1 and TRBJ2-4, with 13 bases lining up with TRBD2. Trimming took 4 bases from V and 7 from J; bases not matched to a gene: 14. The CDR3 has 18 residues. Looked up from germline, CDR1 is SGHRS and CDR2 is YFSETQ. The CDR3 sequence is CASSPGLAGASVLNIQYF. The CDR3 DNA follows: TGCGCCAGCAGCCCCGGACTAGCGGGGGCCTCGGTTTTGAACATTCAGTACTTC.

In this sample, this clone turned up once. V is TRBV20-1 and J is TRBJ2-1, with a tentative D call TRBD1 (5 bases). CDR1 and CDR2 (germline): DFQATT, SNEGSKA (reference sequence). The CDR3 is 11 amino acids. V dropped 6 bases and J dropped 9 bases, with 12 bases sitting between them. CDR3 loop: CSAGLGVEQFF. CDR3 sequence (DNA): TGCAGTGCCGGTCTAGGGGTTGAGCAGTTCTTC.

The chain joins TRBV6-1 to TRBJ2-7; 8 nucleotides agree with TRBD2. The CDR3 has 15 residues. From germline, CDR1 is MNHNS and CDR2 SASEGT. V dropped 2 bases and J dropped 0; count of bases not matched to a gene: 3. The CDR3, as DNA: TGTGCCAGCAGTGAACCGGGACTAGTCTCCTACGAGCAGTACTTC. Translation: CASSEPGLVSYEQYF.

This clone was observed a single time. The chain employs TRBV7-6 and TRBJ2-5; maybe TRBD2 (5 bases). The germline CDR1 and CDR2 sequences are SGHVS and FNYEAQ. Trimming stripped 3 bases from V and 4 bases from J, with 9 bases between. The CDR3 is made up of 13 amino acids. CDR3 nucleotide sequence: TGTGCCAGCAGCTTCGGACGGGGAGAGACCCAGTACTTC. Its translation is CASSFGRGETQYF.